These 16 T cell receptor beta chains were sequenced from one sample in a study of blood T cell repertoires in COVID-19. TCRdb's table, derived via immunoSEQ multiplex PCR, lists solely in-frame clones and lacks some. The data contain around 250,000 clones, more than 70% of them singletons. Sequencing was performed on peripheral blood. The receptors derive from an elderly woman with COVID-19, enrolled during active disease.

This rearrangement joins TRBV4-3 to TRBJ1-2, with TRBD1 as a possible D gene (5 bases). CDR1 is LGHNA and CDR2 is YSLEER in the germline V gene. The CDR3 loop spans 15 amino acids. The ends were cut back, 0 bases at V and 4 bases at J, with 12 bases in the middle. Here the CDR3 DNA reads TGCGCCAGCAGCCAAGATCTCACCCAGGGCTATGGCTACACCTTC. Its protein is CASSQDLTQGYGYTF.

The CDR3 sequence: CASSPRIASYGYTF. CDR3 nucleotides: TGTGCCAGCTCACCACGAATAGCCTCCTATGGCTACACCTTC. The chain links TRBV18 to TRBJ1-2; D gene unclear. V was shortened by 1 base and J by 4 bases, with 10 bases between the two germline ends. Germline CDR1 and CDR2: KGHSH and LQKENI. The CDR3 has 14 amino acids.

J is TRBJ2-5 and V is TRBV9, with TRBD2 identical over 7 bases. There are 15 residues in the CDR3. With 2 bases clipped from V and 3 bases from J, the junction kept 7 bases outside the gene matches. The germline gives CDR1 SGDLS, CDR2 YYNGEE. CDR3 residues: CASSVSSGEKETQYF. Written as DNA, the CDR3 is TGTGCCAGCAGCGTCTCCAGCGGGGAGAAAGAGACCCAGTACTTC. The full variable domain, in which reference TRBV9 and TRBJ2-5 provide the parts outside the CDR3, is DSGVTQTPKHLITATGQRVTLRCSPRSGDLSVYWYQQSLDQGLQFLIQYYNGEERAKGNILERFSAQQFPDLHSELNLSSLELGDSALYFCASSVSSGEKETQYFGPGTRLLVL.

This chain joins TRBV19 and TRBJ1-5, with D maybe TRBD1 (5 bases). CDR3 length: 14 amino acids. V shed 7 bases and J shed 7 bases, with 17 bases lying between them. Looked up from germline, CDR1 is LNHDA and CDR2 is SQIVND (reference sequence). CDR3 sequence: CASNTWRGRQPQHF. The CDR3 bases are TGTGCCAGTAACACTTGGAGGGGAAGACAGCCCCAGCATTTT.

V and J are TRBV18 and TRBJ2-6, with 9 bases aligning to TRBD1. This CDR3 comprises 18 residues. Germline loops: CDR1 KGHSH, CDR2 LQKENI. Trimming cost V 5 bases and J 1 base; bases outside gene matches: 9. CDR3 sequence: CASSLTGQGESGANVLTF. The DNA of the CDR3 is TGTGCCAGCTCATTAACGGGACAGGGAGAATCTGGGGCCAACGTCCTGACTTTC. The complete variable domain, with remaining parts taken from reference TRBV18 and TRBJ2-6, reads NAGVMQNPRHLVRRRGQEARLRCSPMKGHSHVYWYRQLPEEGLKFMVYLQKENIIDESGMPKERFSAEFPKEGPSILRIQQVVRGDSAAYFCASSLTGQGESGANVLTFGAGSRLTVL.

CDR3 sequence: CASSYNRLTELYGYTF. CDR3 nucleotides: TGTGCCAGCAGTTACAATAGGCTGACTGAACTTTATGGCTACACCTTC. The chain has TRBV6-5 and TRBJ1-2; no clear D gene. The V end was cut by 2 bases, the J end by 5 bases, with 18 bases between. The germline V gene encodes CDR1 MNHEY and CDR2 SVGAGI. The CDR3 is 16 amino acids.

The chain employs TRBV10-3 and TRBJ1-2; 8 bases align to TRBD1. Trimming at V came to 6 bases and at J to 0 bases, leaving 3 bases not matched to a gene. CDR3 length: 14 amino acids. Per the germline V gene, CDR1 is ENHRY and CDR2 is SYGVKD. The CDR3 is CAIRDRDANYGYTF. The CDR3 DNA is TGTGCCATCAGGGACAGGGATGCTAACTATGGCTACACCTTC.

The J gene is TRBJ1-4, the V gene TRBV29-1; possible D gene TRBD1, 6 bases. Germline V gene lookup returns CDR1 SQVTM and CDR2 ANQGSEA. With 6 bases removed from V and 9 bases from J, the gap between germline ends came to 20 bases. The CDR3 is 14 residues long. The CDR3 coding sequence is TGCAGCGTCCCGGCGGCAGGGGAGGGGCAAAAACTGTTTTTT. It is translated as CSVPAAGEGQKLFF.

This chain joins TRBV9 and TRBJ2-7, with a weak D call TRBD1 (5 bases). This CDR3 is 14 amino acids long. V lost 0 bases and J lost 2, with 9 bases in between. CDR1 and CDR2 from the germline V gene are SGDLS and YYNGEE. The CDR3 loop is CASSVGGGPYEQYF. CDR3 DNA: TGTGCCAGCAGCGTAGGGGGCGGACCCTACGAGCAGTACTTC.

The J gene is TRBJ2-2, the V gene TRBV7-9, with D possibly being TRBD2 (7 bases). V was pared by 3 bases and J by 1 base, with 9 bases between. Germline CDR1 and CDR2: SEHNR and FQNEAQ (reference sequence). The CDR3 is made up of 15 amino acids. The CDR3 DNA follows: TGTGCCAGCAGCTTGGGAGGGGGGAACACCGGGGAGCTGTTTTTT. Its protein is CASSLGGGNTGELFF.

This sequence joins TRBV28 and TRBJ1-1; possible D gene TRBD1, 5 bases. This CDR3 has 16 amino acids. The germline V gene has CDR1 MDHEN and CDR2 SYDVKM. V was trimmed by 6 bases and J by 2 bases, leaving 19 bases between them. The CDR3 DNA follows: TGTGCCAGCAGGTTGCACCCGGGGGTTGTAAACACTGAAGCTTTCTTT. Translating it yields CASRLHPGVVNTEAFF.

The chain couples TRBV28 to TRBJ1-3; D might be TRBD1 (5 bases). V lost 3 bases and J lost 4, with 13 bases in between. The CDR3 contains 15 residues. In germline, CDR1 is MDHEN, CDR2 SYDVKM. This chain's CDR3 is CASSLAGRLGNTIYF. The CDR3 DNA reads as TGTGCCAGCAGTTTGGCAGGGAGGCTCGGAAACACCATATATTTT.

The chain uses TRBV27 and TRBJ1-6; 7 nucleotides agree with TRBD1. Germline V lookup: CDR1 MNHEY, CDR2 SMNVEV (reference sequence). Trimming at V came to 10 bases and at J to 8 bases, leaving 11 bases not matched to a gene. This CDR3 is built from 14 residues. The CDR3 nucleotides read TGTGCCATCTCCCGACAGGGCAGGGATTCACCCCTCCACTTT. Translating gives CAISRQGRDSPLHF.

This clone was counted a few times. The chain is built from TRBV6-5 and TRBJ2-1, with 7 bases matching TRBD1. Germline trimming cut 6 bases from V and 8 bases from J; bases unmatched to any gene: 4. Germline CDR1 is MNHEY and CDR2 is SVGAGI. The CDR3 runs to 12 residues. The CDR3 loop is CASRDRAHEQFF. The CDR3 coding sequence is TGTGCCAGCAGAGACAGGGCCCATGAGCAGTTCTTC.

V gene TRBV5-1 combines with J gene TRBJ1-1; tentative D call: TRBD1 (5 bases). From germline, CDR1 is SGHRS and CDR2 YFSETQ. This CDR3 region has 15 residues. V was trimmed by 0 bases and J by 2 bases, leaving 11 bases between them. This chain's CDR3 is CASSLAGQVNTEAFF. Written as DNA, the CDR3 is TGCGCCAGCAGCTTGGCAGGGCAAGTTAACACTGAAGCTTTCTTT.

The rearrangement uses TRBV27 and TRBJ2-7; TRBD1 matches 11 bases. Germline V gene sequence: CDR1 MNHEY, CDR2 SMNVEV (reference sequence). V was clipped by 2 bases and J by 6 bases; unmatched bases: 3. This CDR3 has 14 residues. CDR3 residues: CASSLRGQGGEQYV. The CDR3 region has the DNA TGTGCCAGCAGTTTAAGGGGACAGGGGGGCGAGCAGTACGTC.